The following is a T cell receptor beta chain sequence with its context. In the original processing: Amplification from reference gene primers served as the basis for estimated nucleated cell counts. Clones were read by immunoSEQ multiplex PCR, and TCRdb kept only the in-frame ones, dropping some. The V and J calls and the clone size are those of that table, but D and trimming were determined from the DNA. The data contain 150,000 or so clones, roughly 89% of them singletons. This entry is derived from a study of blood T cell repertoires in COVID-19. In the study overall: Sites in the United States, Italy and Spain provided acute and convalescent COVID-19 samples. The cDNA or gDNA used as material had been derived from T cells, B-cell-depleted T cells, or PBMCs.

The length of the CDR3 is 16 residues. With 0 bases clipped from V and 4 bases from J, the junction kept 3 bases outside the gene matches. Germline CDR1 and CDR2: SGHKS and YYEKEE (reference sequence). Sequenced input: peripheral blood. The chain links TRBV5-5 to TRBJ1-4; 10 nucleotides line up with TRBD1. The clonotype originates from a man aged 55 to 70 with active or convalescent COVID-19. This CDR3 reads CASSLGQGAINEKLFF. The CDR3 nucleotides are TGTGCCAGCAGCTTGGGACAGGGGGCGATTAATGAAAAACTGTTTTTT. Looking up the rest from reference TRBV5-5 and TRBJ1-4 gives the full variable domain: DAGVTQSPTHLIKTRGQQVTLRCSPISGHKSVSWYQQVLGQGPQFIFQYYEKEERGRGNFPDRFSARQFPNYSSELNVNALLLGDSALYLCASSLGQGAINEKLFFGSGTQLSVL.